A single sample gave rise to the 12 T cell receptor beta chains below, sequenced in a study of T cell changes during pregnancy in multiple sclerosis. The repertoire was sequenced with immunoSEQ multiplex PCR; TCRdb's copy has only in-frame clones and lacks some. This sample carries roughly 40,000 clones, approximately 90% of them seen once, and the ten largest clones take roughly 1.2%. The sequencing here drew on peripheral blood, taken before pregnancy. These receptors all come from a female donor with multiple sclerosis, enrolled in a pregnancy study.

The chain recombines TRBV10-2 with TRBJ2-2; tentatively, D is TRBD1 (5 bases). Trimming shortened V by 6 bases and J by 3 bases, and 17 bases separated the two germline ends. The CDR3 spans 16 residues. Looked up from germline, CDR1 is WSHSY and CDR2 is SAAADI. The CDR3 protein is CASSGKKGMDTGELFF. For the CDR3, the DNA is TGCGCCAGCAGCGGAAAGAAGGGGATGGACACCGGGGAGCTGTTTTTT.

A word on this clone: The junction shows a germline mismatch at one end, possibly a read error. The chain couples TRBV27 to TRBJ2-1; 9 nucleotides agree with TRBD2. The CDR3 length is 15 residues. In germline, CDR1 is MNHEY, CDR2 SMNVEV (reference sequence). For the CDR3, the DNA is TGTGCCAGCGGTTTTAGCGGGAGTTTCTACAATGAGCAGTTCTTC. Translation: CASGFSGSFYNEQFF.

In DNA, the CDR3 is TGCGCCAGCAGCTTGGTTCAGGGTCGAGAGACCCAGTACTTC. Its translation: CASSLVQGRETQYF. The J gene is TRBJ2-5, the V gene TRBV5-1; tentative D call: TRBD1 (5 bases). The ends were cut back, 0 bases at V and 4 bases at J, with 10 bases in the middle. CDR1 and CDR2 from the germline V gene are SGHRS and YFSETQ. This CDR3 comprises 14 residues.

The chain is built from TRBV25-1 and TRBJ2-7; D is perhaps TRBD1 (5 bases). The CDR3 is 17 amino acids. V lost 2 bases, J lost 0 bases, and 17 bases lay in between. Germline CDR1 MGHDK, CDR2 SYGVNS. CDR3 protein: CASSENRAGFASYEQYF. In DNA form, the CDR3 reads TGTGCCAGCAGTGAAAATCGGGCAGGGTTTGCCTCCTACGAGCAGTACTTC.

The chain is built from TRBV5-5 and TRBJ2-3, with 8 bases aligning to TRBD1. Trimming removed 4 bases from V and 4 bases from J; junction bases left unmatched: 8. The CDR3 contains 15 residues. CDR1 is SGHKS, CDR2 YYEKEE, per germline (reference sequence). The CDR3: CASSPPDRAADTQYF. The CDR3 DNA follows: TGTGCCAGCAGCCCCCCGGACAGGGCTGCAGATACGCAGTATTTT.

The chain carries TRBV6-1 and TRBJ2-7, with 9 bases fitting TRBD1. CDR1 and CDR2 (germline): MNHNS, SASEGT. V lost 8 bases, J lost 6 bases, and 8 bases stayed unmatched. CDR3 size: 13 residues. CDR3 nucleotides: TGTGCCAGCGTGGGGACAGGGTTAAGCGAGCAGTACTTC. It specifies CASVGTGLSEQYF.

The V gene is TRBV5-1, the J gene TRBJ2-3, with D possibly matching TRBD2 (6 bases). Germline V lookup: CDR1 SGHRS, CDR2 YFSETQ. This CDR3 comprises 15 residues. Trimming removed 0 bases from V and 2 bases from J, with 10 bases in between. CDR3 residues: CASSLDSGHTDTQYF. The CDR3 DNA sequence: TGCGCCAGCAGCTTGGATAGCGGACACACAGATACGCAGTATTTT.

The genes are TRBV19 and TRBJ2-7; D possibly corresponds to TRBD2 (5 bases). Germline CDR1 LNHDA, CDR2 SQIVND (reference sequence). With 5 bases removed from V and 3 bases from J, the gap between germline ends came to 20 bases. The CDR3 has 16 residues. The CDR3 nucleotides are TGTGCCAGTAGTCCATCCCGGGCCGGGGATGTCTACGAGCAGTACTTC. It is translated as CASSPSRAGDVYEQYF.

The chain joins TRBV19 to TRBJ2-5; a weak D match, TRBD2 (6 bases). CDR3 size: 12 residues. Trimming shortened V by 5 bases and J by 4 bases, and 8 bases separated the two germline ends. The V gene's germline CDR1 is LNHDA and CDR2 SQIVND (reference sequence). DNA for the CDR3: TGTGCCAGTAGTGGGGGGAGAGAGACCCAGTACTTC. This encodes CASSGGRETQYF.

The CDR3 bases are TGTGCCAGCTCACCAGGGACTAGCGGATCCTACAATGAGCAGTTCTTC. It specifies CASSPGTSGSYNEQFF. The gene calls are TRBV18 and TRBJ2-1, with 11 positions matching TRBD2. Germline CDR1 KGHSH, CDR2 LQKENI. With V trimmed by 2 bases and J by 1 base, 1 base remained unmatched. The CDR3 extends over 16 amino acids.

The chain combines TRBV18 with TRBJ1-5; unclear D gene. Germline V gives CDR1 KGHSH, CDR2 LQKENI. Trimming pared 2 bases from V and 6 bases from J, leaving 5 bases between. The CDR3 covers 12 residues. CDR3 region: CASSPGGQPQHF. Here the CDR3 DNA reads TGTGCCAGCTCACCAGGAGGTCAGCCCCAGCATTTT.

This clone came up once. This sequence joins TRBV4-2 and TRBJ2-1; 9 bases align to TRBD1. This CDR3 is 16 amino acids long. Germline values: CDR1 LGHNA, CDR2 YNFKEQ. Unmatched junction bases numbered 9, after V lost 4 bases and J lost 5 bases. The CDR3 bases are TGTGCCAGCAGCCCCCAGGGGACAGGGATAGACAATGAGCAGTTCTTC. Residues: CASSPQGTGIDNEQFF.